Many counts were recorded for the clone carrying this T cell receptor (beta chain). Its antigen is unknown. TCR beta VDJ and CDR3 profiling used genomic DNA as template. TCRdb independently ran MiXCR on the reads; one entry per CDR3 protein. The sample records a few hundred thousand distinct CDR3 sequences, roughly three fifths being singletons. The CDR3 extends over 17 amino acids. The trim removed 4 bases at V and 2 bases at J, leaving 8 bases unmatched. CDR1 and CDR2 from the germline V gene are SGHTS and YDEGEE. These data originate in a study of CD8+CD57+ T cells in acquired aplastic anemia. Looking at the study overall: The sorted CD4+ and CD8+ cells yielded an average around 3.2 ug of DNA.

Study findings and constraints: The number of CD8+ CDR3 sequences shared by patients and controls was twenty-nine. Patients versus controls showed no significant CD8+ Simpson's diversity difference.

The chain joins TRBV5-8 to TRBJ2-3; 12 nucleotides agree with TRBD2. The clonotype originates from a human donor with severe aplastic anemia or a healthy control (not recorded which). The sequenced sample was sorted CD4+, CD8+, or CD8+CD57+ T cells (not recorded which) from PBMCs. The CDR3 coding sequence is TGTGCCAGCAGCAGACCGACTAGCGGGGGCCTCACAGATACGCAGTATTTT. Its translation is CASSRPTSGGLTDTQYF.